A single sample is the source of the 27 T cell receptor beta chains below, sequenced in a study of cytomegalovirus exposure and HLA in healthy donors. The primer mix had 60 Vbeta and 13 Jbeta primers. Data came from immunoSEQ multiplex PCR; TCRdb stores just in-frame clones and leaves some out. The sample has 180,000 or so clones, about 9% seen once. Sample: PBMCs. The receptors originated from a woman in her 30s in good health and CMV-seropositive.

DNA for the CDR3: TGTGCCAGCAGCAAATTGAACAGGGGGTGGTACACTGAAGCTTTCTTT. Its translation is CASSKLNRGWYTEAFF. The chain links TRBV21-1 to TRBJ1-1; the table's D call of TRBD1 was not tested on the DNA. TRBV21-1 is labeled a pseudogene. The CDR3 spans 16 residues.

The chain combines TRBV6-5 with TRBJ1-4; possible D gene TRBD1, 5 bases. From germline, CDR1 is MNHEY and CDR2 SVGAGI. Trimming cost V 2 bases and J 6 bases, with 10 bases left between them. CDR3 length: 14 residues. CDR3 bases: TGTGCCAGCAGTTACGGGGCCGCGGATGAAAAACTGTTTTTT. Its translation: CASSYGAADEKLFF.

In nucleotides, the CDR3 is TGTGCCAGTAGCAGGGACATTCGTGCGTACGAGCAGTACTTC. This gives the protein CASSRDIRAYEQYF. The V gene is TRBV19, the J gene TRBJ2-7, with D possibly being TRBD1 (6 bases). The germline CDR1 and CDR2 sequences are LNHDA and SQIVND (reference sequence). Deletions cut 6 bases from V and 4 bases from J, with 16 bases between. CDR3 length: 14 residues. Using reference TRBV19 and TRBJ2-7 for the parts outside the CDR3, the full variable domain is DGGITQSPKYLFRKEGQNVTLSCEQNLNHDAMYWYRQDPGQGLRLIYYSQIVNDFQKGDIAEGYSVSREKKESFPLTVTSAQKNPTAFYLCASSRDIRAYEQYFGPGTRLTVT.

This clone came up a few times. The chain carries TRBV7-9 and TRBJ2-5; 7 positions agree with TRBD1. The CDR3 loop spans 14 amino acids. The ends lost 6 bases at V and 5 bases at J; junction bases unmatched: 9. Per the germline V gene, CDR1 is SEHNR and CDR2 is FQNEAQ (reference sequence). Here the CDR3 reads CASSLVQGTETQYF. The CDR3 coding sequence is TGTGCCAGCAGTCTCGTACAGGGGACGGAGACCCAGTACTTC.

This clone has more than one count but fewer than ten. CDR3 in DNA: TGTGCCAGCAGCCAGTTCTTTATCACCGGGGAGCTGTTTTTT. Amino acids: CASSQFFITGELFF. The chain recombines TRBV14 with TRBJ2-2; no clear D gene. Germline V gene data show CDR1 as SGHDN and CDR2 as FVKESK. Between the trimmed V and J ends, which lost 3 bases and 4 bases, there was a span of 9 bases. The CDR3 spans 14 residues.

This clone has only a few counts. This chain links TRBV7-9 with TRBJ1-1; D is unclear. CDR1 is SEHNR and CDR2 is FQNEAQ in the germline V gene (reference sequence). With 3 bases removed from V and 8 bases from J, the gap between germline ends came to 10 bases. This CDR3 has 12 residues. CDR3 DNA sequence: TGTGCCAGCAGCTTCCCGGGAGGAGAAGCTTTCTTT. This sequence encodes CASSFPGGEAFF. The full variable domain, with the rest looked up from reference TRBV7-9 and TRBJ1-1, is DTGVSQNPRHKITKRGQNVTFRCDPISEHNRLYWYRQTLGQGPEFLTYFQNEAQLEKSRLLSDRFSAERPKGSFSTLEIQRTEQGDSAMYLCASSFPGGEAFFGQGTRLTVV.

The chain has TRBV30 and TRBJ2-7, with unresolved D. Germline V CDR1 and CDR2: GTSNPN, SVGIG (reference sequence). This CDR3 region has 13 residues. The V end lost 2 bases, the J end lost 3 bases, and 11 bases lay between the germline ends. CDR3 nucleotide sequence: TGTGCCTGGAGTCTCGGATCAGGCTACGAGCAGTACTTC. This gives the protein CAWSLGSGYEQYF. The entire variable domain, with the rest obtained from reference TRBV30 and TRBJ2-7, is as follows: SQTIHQWPATLVQPVGSPLSLECTVEGTSNPNLYWYRQAAGRGLQLLFYSVGIGQISSEVPQNLSASRPQDRQFILSSKKLLLSDSGFYLCAWSLGSGYEQYFGPGTRLTVT.

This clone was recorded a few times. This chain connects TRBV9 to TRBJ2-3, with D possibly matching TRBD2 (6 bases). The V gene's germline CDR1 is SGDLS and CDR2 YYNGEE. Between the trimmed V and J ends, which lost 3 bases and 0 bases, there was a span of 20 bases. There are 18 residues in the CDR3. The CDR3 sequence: CASSAEGGGRGSTDTQYF. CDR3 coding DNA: TGTGCCAGCAGCGCAGAGGGTGGGGGTCGGGGGAGCACAGATACGCAGTATTTT.

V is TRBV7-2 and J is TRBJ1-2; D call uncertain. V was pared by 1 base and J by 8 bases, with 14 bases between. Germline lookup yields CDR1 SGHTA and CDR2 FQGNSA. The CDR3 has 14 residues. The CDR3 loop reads CASSLVGGRGGYTF. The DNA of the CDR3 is TGTGCCAGCAGCTTAGTAGGCGGGCGGGGAGGCTACACCTTC. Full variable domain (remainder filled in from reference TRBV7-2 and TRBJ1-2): GAGVSQSPSNKVTEKGKDVELRCDPISGHTALYWYRQSLGQGLEFLIYFQGNSAPDKSGLPSDRFSAERTGGSVSTLTIQRTQQEDSAVYLCASSLVGGRGGYTFGSGTRLTVV.

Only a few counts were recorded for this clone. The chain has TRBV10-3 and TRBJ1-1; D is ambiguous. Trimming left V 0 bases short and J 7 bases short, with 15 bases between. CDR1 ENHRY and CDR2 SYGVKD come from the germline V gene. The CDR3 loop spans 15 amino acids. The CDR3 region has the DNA TGTGCCATCAGTGAGTCGACTGCCCAAGGAGGTGAAGCTTTCTTT. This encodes CAISESTAQGGEAFF.

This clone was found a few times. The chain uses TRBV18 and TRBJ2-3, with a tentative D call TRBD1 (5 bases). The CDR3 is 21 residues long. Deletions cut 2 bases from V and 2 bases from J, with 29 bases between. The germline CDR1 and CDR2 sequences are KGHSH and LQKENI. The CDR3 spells CASSPELRHRSSATYTDTQYF. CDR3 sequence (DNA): TGTGCCAGCTCACCAGAACTTCGACACAGGAGCTCAGCAACATACACAGATACGCAGTATTTT.

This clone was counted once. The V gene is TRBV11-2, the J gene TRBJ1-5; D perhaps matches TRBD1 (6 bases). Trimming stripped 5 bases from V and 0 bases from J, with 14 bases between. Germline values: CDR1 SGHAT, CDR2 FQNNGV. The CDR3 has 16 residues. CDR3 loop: CASSQRGQYSNQPQHF. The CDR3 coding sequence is TGTGCCAGCAGCCAAAGAGGACAGTATAGCAATCAGCCCCAGCATTTT.

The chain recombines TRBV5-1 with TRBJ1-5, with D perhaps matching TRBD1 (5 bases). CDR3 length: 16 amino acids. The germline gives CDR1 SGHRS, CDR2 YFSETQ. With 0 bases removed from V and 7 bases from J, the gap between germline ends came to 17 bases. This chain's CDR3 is CASSLEPGGTVQPQHF. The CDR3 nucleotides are TGCGCCAGCAGCTTGGAGCCCGGGGGTACAGTGCAGCCCCAGCATTTT.

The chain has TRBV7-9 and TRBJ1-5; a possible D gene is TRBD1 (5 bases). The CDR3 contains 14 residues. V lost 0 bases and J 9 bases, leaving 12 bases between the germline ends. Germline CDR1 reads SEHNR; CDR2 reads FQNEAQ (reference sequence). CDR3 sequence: CASSLAKAGGPQHF. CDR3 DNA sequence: TGTGCCAGCAGCTTAGCTAAGGCCGGGGGGCCCCAGCATTTT.

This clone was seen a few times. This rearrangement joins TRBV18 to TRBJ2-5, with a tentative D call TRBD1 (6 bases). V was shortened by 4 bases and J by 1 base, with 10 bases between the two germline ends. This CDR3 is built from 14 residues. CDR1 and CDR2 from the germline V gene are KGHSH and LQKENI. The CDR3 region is CASSLAGAQETQYF. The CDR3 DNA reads TGTGCCAGCTCACTAGCAGGGGCCCAAGAGACCCAGTACTTC.

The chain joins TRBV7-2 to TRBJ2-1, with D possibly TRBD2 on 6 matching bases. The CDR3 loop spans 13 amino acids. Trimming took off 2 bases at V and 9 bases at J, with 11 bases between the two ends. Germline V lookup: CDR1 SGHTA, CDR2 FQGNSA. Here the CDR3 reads CASSLYPGGEQFF. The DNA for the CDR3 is TGTGCCAGCAGCTTATACCCCGGGGGTGAGCAGTTCTTC.

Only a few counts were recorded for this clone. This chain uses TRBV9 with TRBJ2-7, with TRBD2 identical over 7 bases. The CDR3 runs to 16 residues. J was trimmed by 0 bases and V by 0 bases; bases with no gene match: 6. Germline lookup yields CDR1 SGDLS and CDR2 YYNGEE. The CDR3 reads CASSVATSAFSYEQYF. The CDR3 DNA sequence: TGTGCCAGCAGCGTAGCAACTAGCGCCTTCTCCTACGAGCAGTACTTC.

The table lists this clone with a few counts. The CDR3, as DNA: TGTGCCAGCTCACCTATTCGAATAGGACAGGGGGCCGCGAACACCGGGGAGCTGTTTTTT. It translates to CASSPIRIGQGAANTGELFF. The V gene is TRBV18, the J gene TRBJ2-2; 11 bases are shared with TRBD1. Germline CDR1 is KGHSH and CDR2 is LQKENI. The V and J ends lost 3 bases and 0 bases, in that order; junction bases with no gene match: 12. The length of the CDR3 is 20 residues. Combining the CDR3 with reference TRBV18 and TRBJ2-2 gives the whole variable domain NAGVMQNPRHLVRRRGQEARLRCSPMKGHSHVYWYRQLPEEGLKFMVYLQKENIIDESGMPKERFSAEFPKEGPSILRIQQVVRGDSAAYFCASSPIRIGQGAANTGELFFGEGSRLTVL.

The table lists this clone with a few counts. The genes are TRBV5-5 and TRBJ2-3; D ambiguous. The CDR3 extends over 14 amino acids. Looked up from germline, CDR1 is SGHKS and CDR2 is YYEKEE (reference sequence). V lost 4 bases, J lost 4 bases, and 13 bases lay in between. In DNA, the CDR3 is TGTGCCAGCAGCCCCACCCACTCCGCAGATACGCAGTATTTT. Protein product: CASSPTHSADTQYF.

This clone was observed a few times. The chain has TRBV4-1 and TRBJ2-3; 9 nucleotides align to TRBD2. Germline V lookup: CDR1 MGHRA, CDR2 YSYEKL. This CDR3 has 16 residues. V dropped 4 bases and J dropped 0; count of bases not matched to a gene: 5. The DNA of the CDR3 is TGCGCCAGCAGCCGCCTAGCGGGACCCAGCACAGATACGCAGTATTTT. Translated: CASSRLAGPSTDTQYF.

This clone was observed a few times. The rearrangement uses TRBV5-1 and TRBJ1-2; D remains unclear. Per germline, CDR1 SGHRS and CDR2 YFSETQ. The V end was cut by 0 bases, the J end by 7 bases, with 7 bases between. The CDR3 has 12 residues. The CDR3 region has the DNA TGCGCCAGCAGCTTGGAAGAGGCTGGCTACACCTTC. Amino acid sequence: CASSLEEAGYTF. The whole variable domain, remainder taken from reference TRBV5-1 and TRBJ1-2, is KAGVTQTPRYLIKTRGQQVTLSCSPISGHRSVSWYQQTPGQGLQFLFEYFSETQRNKGNFPGRFSGRQFSNSRSEMNVSTLELGDSALYLCASSLEEAGYTFGSGTRLTVV.

CDR3 sequence: CASSYSQGTEAFF. CDR3 DNA: TGTGCCAGCAGTTACTCACAGGGGACAGAAGCTTTCTTT. The chain couples TRBV6-5 to TRBJ1-1; 7 bases fit TRBD1. The V gene end was trimmed by 0 bases and the J gene end by 8 bases; junction bases not matched to a gene: 3. The CDR3 runs to 13 residues. CDR1 is MNHEY, CDR2 SVGAGI, per germline.

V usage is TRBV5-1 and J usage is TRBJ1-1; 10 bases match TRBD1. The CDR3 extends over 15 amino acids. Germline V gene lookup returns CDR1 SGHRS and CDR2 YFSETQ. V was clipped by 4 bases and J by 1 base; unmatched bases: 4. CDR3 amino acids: CASSKGTGANTEAFF. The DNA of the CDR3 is TGCGCCAGCAGCAAAGGGACAGGGGCGAACACTGAAGCTTTCTTT. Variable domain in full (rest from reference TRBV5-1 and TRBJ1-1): KAGVTQTPRYLIKTRGQQVTLSCSPISGHRSVSWYQQTPGQGLQFLFEYFSETQRNKGNFPGRFSGRQFSNSRSEMNVSTLELGDSALYLCASSKGTGANTEAFFGQGTRLTVV.

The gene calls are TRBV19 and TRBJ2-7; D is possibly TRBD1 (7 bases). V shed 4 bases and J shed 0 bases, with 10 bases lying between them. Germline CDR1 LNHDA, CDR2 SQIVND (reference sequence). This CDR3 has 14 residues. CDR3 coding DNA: TGTGCCAGTAGTACAGGGGGGAGCTCCTACGAGCAGTACTTC. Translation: CASSTGGSSYEQYF. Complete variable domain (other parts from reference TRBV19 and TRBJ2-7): DGGITQSPKYLFRKEGQNVTLSCEQNLNHDAMYWYRQDPGQGLRLIYYSQIVNDFQKGDIAEGYSVSREKKESFPLTVTSAQKNPTAFYLCASSTGGSSYEQYFGPGTRLTVT.

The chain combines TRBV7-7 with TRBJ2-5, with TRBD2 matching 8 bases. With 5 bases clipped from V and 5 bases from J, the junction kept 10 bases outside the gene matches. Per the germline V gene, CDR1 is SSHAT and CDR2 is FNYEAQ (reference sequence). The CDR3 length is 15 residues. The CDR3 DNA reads TGTGCCAGCAGCCCCGTAGCGGGAATGGTGGAGACCCAGTACTTC. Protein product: CASSPVAGMVETQYF.

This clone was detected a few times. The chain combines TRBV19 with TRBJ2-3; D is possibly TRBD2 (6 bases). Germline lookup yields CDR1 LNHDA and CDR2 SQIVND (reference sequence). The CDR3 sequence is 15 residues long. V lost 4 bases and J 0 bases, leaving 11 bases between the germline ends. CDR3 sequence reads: CASSKTRPSTDTQYF. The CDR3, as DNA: TGTGCCAGTAGTAAGACTAGACCTAGCACAGATACGCAGTATTTT. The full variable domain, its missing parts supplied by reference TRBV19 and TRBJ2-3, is DGGITQSPKYLFRKEGQNVTLSCEQNLNHDAMYWYRQDPGQGLRLIYYSQIVNDFQKGDIAEGYSVSREKKESFPLTVTSAQKNPTAFYLCASSKTRPSTDTQYFGPGTRLTVL.

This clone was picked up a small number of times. CDR3 residues: CATSRGGMSNQPQHF. In DNA form, the CDR3 reads TGTGCCACCAGCAGAGGAGGGATGAGCAATCAGCCCCAGCATTTT. The V and J genes are TRBV15 and TRBJ1-5; D ambiguous. The CDR3 length is 15 residues. Trimming removed 1 base at V and 1 base at J, with 8 bases between. The V gene's germline CDR1 is LNHNV and CDR2 YYDKDF (reference sequence).